The sequence of this T cell receptor beta chain was determined in a study of blood T cell repertoires in COVID-19. Background on the study: T cells, B-cell-depleted T cells, or PBMCs supplied cDNA or gDNA.

The authors' processing: Reference gene primer amplification gave estimated nucleated cell counts. Clones were read by immunoSEQ multiplex PCR, and TCRdb kept only the in-frame ones, dropping some. The V and J calls and clone size come from that table; D and trimming were worked out from the DNA. The repertoire has around 200,000 clones, about 88% of them found once; the top ten carry around 5%. The length of the CDR3 is 13 residues. With 2 bases removed from V and 5 bases from J, the gap between germline ends came to 7 bases. CDR1 is SGHTA, CDR2 FQGNSA, per germline. The chain uses TRBV7-2 and TRBJ2-1, with a tentative D call TRBD2 (5 bases). The specimen sequenced was peripheral blood. This TCR was recovered from a woman of 80 years or more with acute or convalescent COVID-19. The CDR3: CASSLPSHNEQFF. CDR3 nucleotide sequence: TGTGCCAGCAGCTTACCTAGCCACAATGAGCAGTTCTTC. The full variable domain, its missing parts supplied by reference TRBV7-2 and TRBJ2-1, is GAGVSQSPSNKVTEKGKDVELRCDPISGHTALYWYRQSLGQGLEFLIYFQGNSAPDKSGLPSDRFSAERTGGSVSTLTIQRTQQEDSAVYLCASSLPSHNEQFFGPGTRLTVL.